This TCR delta chain originates from a study of gamma-delta chains in newborns, infants, children. Background on the study: Polyclonal expansion of innate γδ T cells after birth follows microbial exposure.

V lost 2 bases, J lost 0 bases, and 19 bases lay in between. From germline, CDR1 is TSWWSYY and CDR2 QGS. This CDR3 is built from 18 residues. This clone appeared a few times. TCRdb fed the reads into CATT to redo clone calling. The table has 8,500 to 13,000 delta-chain clones, 3.5% seen once. The TCR originated in a child who was a newborn, infant or young child, either healthy, febrile or measles-vaccinated (not recorded which). The sample taken for sequencing was blood. The chain links TRDV1 to TRDJ1; D gene uncertain. The CDR3 here is CALGEKREWFSYTDKLIF. CDR3 DNA: TGTGCTCTTGGGGAAAAAAGGGAGTGGTTCTCCTACACCGATAAACTCATCTTT.